This T cell receptor (beta chain) stems from a study of CD8+ T cells in alopecia areata (dated by TCRdb to the late 2010s). A note on the overall study: The treated patients took part in an open-label pilot trial in which moderate-to-severe alopecia areata was treated with oral tofacitinib at 5 to 10 mg twice daily. Scalp clonality was compared across normal scalp (n=4), patchy alopecia areata scalp (n=8), and alopecia totalis/universalis scalp (n=8). The study used high-throughput TCRbeta sequencing to examine T cell clonal expansion in alopecia areata, in both the C3H/HeJ mouse model and human patients. Scalp tissue and sorted CD4+ and CD8+ peripheral blood T cells from patchy and totalis/universalis alopecia areata patients and from healthy controls were covered by human TCRbeta sequencing. immunoSEQ multiplex PCR using 35 Vbeta forward primers and 13 Jbeta reverse primers was used to amplify TCRbeta CDR3 regions. For the treated patients, the SALT score, which quantifies what percentage of scalp surface area is affected, served as the measure of disease severity. Patients received tofacitinib for 6 to 18 months and were then followed off drug for 6 months to check for delayed response and recurrence. Patients on tofacitinib were biopsied at baseline and after 4 and 24 weeks of treatment, and several of the patients also had a later scalp biopsy. RNA was obtained with the PAXgene miRNA kit for fixed scalp, the miRNeasy kit for PBMCs, and the RNeasy kit for mouse skin.

The paper's findings and limits, for the study overall: Tofacitinib significantly decreased scalp clonality and the number of expanded CD8+ clones among the top 100 scalp clones. Many expanded lesional clones were found to persist in scalp and blood during tofacitinib treatment, and relapse after treatment cessation may be partly explained by this persistence. Higher clonality and more expanded CD8+ clones were observed in lesional scalp than in normal scalp, particularly in alopecia totalis/universalis, a finding suggestive of antigenic drive. Scalp TCR repertoire analysis is complicated because resident alphabeta T cells in normal human skin are also sequenced, whereas mouse skin is dominated by gammadelta T cells. Because the treated cohort was small and had just a single nonresponder, larger studies are needed to establish links between baseline CD8+ expansion and response. Shared TCR sequences between patients were less evident than in mice, which may be partly attributable to HLA diversity in the patient population.

At the junction V is shortened by 5 bases and J by 12 bases, with 14 bases in between. The cysteine opens and the phenylalanine closes a CDR3 of 12 amino acids. Here the CDR3 DNA is all that survives: 36 bases in frame from base 1. The germline V gene yields SGHTA for CDR1 and FQGNSA for CDR2. The meaning of the sample's time point label: roughly 24 weeks on oral tofacitinib. Explained via the paper, the treatment or condition label denotes: oral pan-JAK inhibitor, 5-10 mg twice daily. From alopecia areata patients, peripheral blood was collected along with lesional scalp punch biopsies. After PBMCs were isolated by density centrifugation and stained for CD3, CD4 and CD8, a FACSAria was used to sort CD4+ and CD8+ T cells. Libraries were built with the immunoSEQ multiplex PCR assay. To provide template for TCR sequencing, every sample had RNA extracted and reverse transcribed into cDNA. SuperScript III was used to make first-strand cDNA, primed with a 2:1 mix of oligo-dT and random hexamers. A synthetic immune receptor repertoire was used to gauge amplification bias, and whatever bias remained was removed computationally. The source study handled its data this way. Raw reads were preprocessed to remove errors, and CDR3 was defined by IMGT conventions from the conserved cysteine to phenylalanine. Clonality was computed by normalizing Shannon entropy by log2 of the number of productive unique TCRs and subtracting the result from 1. CD4 or CD8 identity of scalp clones was inferred by cross-referencing scalp TCRbeta sequences with sorted blood CD4 and CD8 repertoires. Drawn from immuneACCESS, this table holds only the in-frame rearrangements with V and J called that TCRdb kept. Clones are partly lost; checked studies trace under half to an unresolved V gene and leave the rest unexplained. V and J calls and clone size are as listed in that table; D and trimming were resolved from the DNA. The sample has around 270,000 clones on record, 58% of them singletons. The top ten clonotypes cover more than 1.5% of the sample.

Points on this clone: The antigen it recognizes is unknown. Base qualities are not recorded, but no much larger clone differs from it by a single base.

This sequence was found in a human donor with alopecia areata. Source: CD4+ T cells sorted from blood, taken at week 24, from a patient treated with tofacitinib. The sequence links TRBV7-2 to TRBJ2-1; a weak D assignment points to TRBD1 (6 bases agree). Here the CDR3 is given as CASSPRQGLQFF. Read as DNA, the sequence is TGTGCCAGCAGCCCTAGGCAGGGGTTGCAGTTCTTC.